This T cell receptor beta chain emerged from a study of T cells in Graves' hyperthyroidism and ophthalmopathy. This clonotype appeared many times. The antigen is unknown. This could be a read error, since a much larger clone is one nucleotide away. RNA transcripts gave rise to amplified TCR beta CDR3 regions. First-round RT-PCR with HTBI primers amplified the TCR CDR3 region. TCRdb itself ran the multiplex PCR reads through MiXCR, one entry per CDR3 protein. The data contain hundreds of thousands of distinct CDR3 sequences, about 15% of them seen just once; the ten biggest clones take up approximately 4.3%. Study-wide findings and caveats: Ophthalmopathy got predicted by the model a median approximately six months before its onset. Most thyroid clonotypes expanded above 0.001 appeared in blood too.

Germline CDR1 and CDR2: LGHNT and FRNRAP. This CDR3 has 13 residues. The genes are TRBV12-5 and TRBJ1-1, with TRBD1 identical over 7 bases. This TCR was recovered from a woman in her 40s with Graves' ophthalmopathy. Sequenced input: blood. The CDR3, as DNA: TGTACTAGTGGGGACAGCATGAACACTGAAGCTTTCTTT. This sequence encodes CTSGDSMNTEAFF.